These T cell receptor beta chains were read from a single sample in a study of OX40 agonist ivuxolimab in advanced cancers. Repertoires were generated with immunoSEQ multiplex PCR, while TCRdb's copy carries only in-frame clones and drops some. The data hold tens of thousands of clones, with roughly 84% observed a single time. The material sequenced was CD4+ or CD8+ T cells sorted from blood, taken in a trial of the OX40 agonist ivuxolimab. The receptors were gathered from an adult with an advanced solid tumor such as melanoma, head and neck, liver or kidney cancer. Both conserved end residues are part of each CDR3.

J	V	CDR3
TRBJ2-2	TRBV2	CASSGGSGNTGELFF
TRBJ2-5	TRBV30	CAWSAPETQYF
TRBJ2-1	TRBV7-2	CASSLSSGVSSSYNEQFF
TRBJ2-5	TRBV30	CAWTGGKETQYF
TRBJ1-1	TRBV7-9	CASSLYAVQNTEAFF
TRBJ2-1	TRBV9	CASSVAGLVRNEQFF
TRBJ1-2	TRBV27	CASTPKTGLPYGYTF
TRBJ1-2	TRBV5-5	CASSLEWQAWTPGGYTF
TRBJ2-3	TRBV7-4	CASSLGLAGGTDTQYF
TRBJ1-3	TRBV6-5	CASQREEDSGNTIYF
TRBJ2-7	TRBV5-6	CASSLGLAGAGPHEQYF
TRBJ2-3	TRBV4-3	CASSQGDRGDTDTQYF
TRBJ2-1	TRBV6-5	CASTLGGGQFF
TRBJ1-4	TRBV5-5	CASSQDRVRTNEKLFF
TRBJ1-2	TRBV20-1	CSARDFGGNAF
TRBJ2-7	TRBV6-5	CASRTDARSYEQYF
TRBJ1-3	TRBV19	CASSWTNGNTIYF
TRBJ1-5	TRBV5-1	CASSLEWGDQPQHF
TRBJ2-7	TRBV6-5	CASSSAGGSYEQYF
TRBJ2-3	TRBV5-1	CASTTTYTDTQYF
TRBJ2-1	TRBV9	CASSPRVDGAGSEQFF
TRBJ2-7	TRBV6-6	CASSSIRAHEQYF
TRBJ2-1	TRBV5-1	CASSLGLAGEQFF
TRBJ2-1	TRBV19	CASSIPWDNEQFF
TRBJ1-4	TRBV5-5	CASSRQIEEKLFF
TRBJ1-4	TRBV6-1	CASSEVRGANEKLFF
TRBJ2-7	TRBV5-1	CASSVTGSYEQYF
TRBJ1-5	TRBV4-3	CASSQDPGFSNQPQHF
TRBJ1-6	TRBV7-8	CASSLVPDTPHNSPLHF
TRBJ1-4	TRBV15	CATSRDIIAQGGEKLFF
TRBJ2-1	TRBV19	CATATRVGVLEQFF
TRBJ1-2	TRBV7-5	CARSSYPRGGGGFNYGYTF
TRBJ2-7	TRBV7-2	CASSPTQDNYEQYF
TRBJ2-1	TRBV5-6	CASSFRYKQFF
TRBJ2-2	TRBV9	CASSHQLRTGPTGELFF
TRBJ1-5	TRBV13	CASSLKGPGVQPQHF
TRBJ2-6	TRBV19	CASTPARGFLSGANVLTF
TRBJ2-4	TRBV27	CASGPSHIQYF
TRBJ1-1	TRBV6-5	CASSNWGEAFF
TRBJ1-1	TRBV18	CASSPPGTGNMNTEAFF